These 11 T cell receptor beta chains were sequenced from one sample in a study of blood T cells in healthy people across ages. Primed by a sample-barcoded 5' primer and a J-beta primer mix, a second PCR proceeded for about 6 to 11 cycles. TCRdb recomputed calls from the 5' RACE reads with MiXCR, one row per CDR3 protein. This sample has about 1.1 million distinct CDR3 sequences; more than 30% occur once, and the top ten carry roughly 13%. The material sequenced was blood. The receptors originated from a man aged 18 to 29 in good health.

This clonotype turned up a few times. The rearrangement joins TRBV20-1 to TRBJ1-2; the D gene is possibly TRBD1 (5 bases). Germline loops: CDR1 DFQATT, CDR2 SNEGSKA (reference sequence). Trimming pared 1 base from V and 8 bases from J, leaving 17 bases between. CDR3 length equals 14 residues. The CDR3 here is CSARAGLGALGYTF. The CDR3 bases are TGCAGTGCTAGAGCCGGGCTTGGGGCGCTGGGCTACACCTTC.

This chain connects TRBV29-1 to TRBJ1-1; D remains unclear. Trimming removed 7 bases at V and 7 bases at J, with 7 bases between. CDR3 size: 9 residues. Germline CDR1 is SQVTM and CDR2 is ANQGSEA. The CDR3 DNA reads TGCAGCGCTGGACGTGAAGCTTTCTTT. It encodes CSAGREAFF.

The chain combines TRBV2 with TRBJ1-5; D not certain. This CDR3 contains 16 residues. Germline CDR1 is SNHLY and CDR2 is FYNNEI. The V end was cut by 1 base, the J end by 0 bases, with 10 bases between. CDR3 nucleotides: TGTGCCAGCAGTGAAGTCGAACACCTTAGCAATCAGCCCCAGCATTTT. Translation gives CASSEVEHLSNQPQHF.

The chain combines TRBV27 with TRBJ2-1, with 7 positions matching TRBD2. The CDR3 is 16 amino acids. The germline V gene encodes CDR1 MNHEY and CDR2 SMNVEV (reference sequence). The V and J ends lost 1 base and 1 base, in that order; junction bases with no gene match: 4. CDR3 protein: CASSLLGEGSYNEQFF. The CDR3 region has the DNA TGTGCCAGCAGTTTATTGGGGGAGGGATCCTACAATGAGCAGTTCTTC.

This clonotype appeared a few times. The chain is built from TRBV6-7 and TRBJ2-5; TRBD2 agrees at 13 bases. TRBV6-7 is an open reading frame whose function is uncertain. Losses at the gene ends were 5 bases for V and 8 bases for J; bases not matched to a gene: 5. The CDR3 spans 14 residues. The CDR3 region is CASSLRLAGGTQYF. Here the CDR3 DNA reads TGTGCCAGCAGTCTTCGACTAGCGGGGGGCACCCAGTACTTC.

The gene calls are TRBV28 and TRBJ1-1; 9 nucleotides line up with TRBD1. V gave up 6 bases and J gave up 1 base; unmatched junction bases: 9. The CDR3 runs to 16 residues. The V gene's germline CDR1 is MDHEN and CDR2 SYDVKM. CDR3 in DNA: TGTGCCAGCAGATCGTGGACAGGGGAGAAGAACACTGAAGCTTTCTTT. The encoded protein is CASRSWTGEKNTEAFF.

This clonotype has a handful of counts. The chain joins TRBV29-1 to TRBJ2-1; no reliable D call. The length of the CDR3 is 13 residues. CDR1 is SQVTM and CDR2 is ANQGSEA in the germline V gene. The germline V and J ends were trimmed by 4 bases and 0 bases, with 7 bases remaining between them. In nucleotides, the CDR3 is TGCAGCGTTGTTTCGACCTCCTACAATGAGCAGTTCTTC. Protein sequence: CSVVSTSYNEQFF.

The chain carries TRBV4-3 and TRBJ2-7; 8 nucleotides line up with TRBD1. The germline V gene has CDR1 LGHNA and CDR2 YSLEER. The CDR3 is 15 amino acids. The J segment lost 5 bases and the V segment lost 2 bases, leaving 8 bases of the junction unmatched. The CDR3 here is CASSQTGTGIHEQYF. The CDR3 DNA is TGCGCCAGCAGCCAAACCGGGACAGGCATCCACGAGCAGTACTTC.

The gene calls are TRBV2 and TRBJ1-2; D not resolved. This CDR3 contains 17 residues. Deletions cut 1 base from V and 4 bases from J, with 19 bases between. Germline assignment: CDR1 SNHLY and CDR2 FYNNEI. The CDR3 protein is CASSEGGQGPTLYGYTF. In DNA form, the CDR3 reads TGTGCCAGCAGTGAAGGGGGTCAAGGACCGACCCTCTATGGCTACACCTTC.

This clonotype was picked up a small number of times. The CDR3 DNA sequence: TGTGCCAGCTCAAGCAATCCCACAGATACGCAGTATTTT. Its translation is CASSSNPTDTQYF. V is TRBV7-9 and J is TRBJ2-3; D is unclear. CDR1 and CDR2 (germline): SEHNR, FQNEAQ (reference sequence). V lost 8 bases and J lost 2, with 11 bases in between. The length of the CDR3 is 13 residues.

This clonotype came up a few times. This chain joins TRBV7-8 and TRBJ2-5; 8 nucleotides line up with TRBD2. Matching the DNA end better, TRBJ2-7 makes the J call doubtful. The CDR3 contains 15 residues. Germline V CDR1 and CDR2: SGHVS, FQNEAQ. The CDR3 DNA sequence: TGTGCCAGCAGCAAAGTTAGCGGGGTCGGCTACGAGCAGTACTTC. As protein: CASSKVSGVGYEQYF.